The source of this T cell receptor (beta chain) is a study of blood T cells in healthy people across ages. Germline V gene data show CDR1 as SQVTM and CDR2 as ANQGSEA. V lost 5 bases and J lost 6, with 13 bases in between. This CDR3 is built from 13 residues. Together with a sample-barcoded 5' primer, a J-beta primer mix was included in a second PCR lasting about 6 to 11 cycles. Each cDNA molecule was tagged by a template-switch adaptor with 12 random nucleotides. TCRdb itself ran the 5' RACE reads through MiXCR, one entry per CDR3 protein. Counted here are roughly 800,000 distinct CDR3 sequences, roughly 64% occurring once; the ten biggest clones make up about 20%.

The clonotype originates from a man aged 25-45 years in good health. The V call is TRBV29-1, the J call TRBJ2-2; D remains ambiguous. The sequenced sample was blood. CDR3 bases: TGCAGCGTTATCCAGACGTGGCCCGGGGAGCTGTTTTTT. It specifies CSVIQTWPGELFF.